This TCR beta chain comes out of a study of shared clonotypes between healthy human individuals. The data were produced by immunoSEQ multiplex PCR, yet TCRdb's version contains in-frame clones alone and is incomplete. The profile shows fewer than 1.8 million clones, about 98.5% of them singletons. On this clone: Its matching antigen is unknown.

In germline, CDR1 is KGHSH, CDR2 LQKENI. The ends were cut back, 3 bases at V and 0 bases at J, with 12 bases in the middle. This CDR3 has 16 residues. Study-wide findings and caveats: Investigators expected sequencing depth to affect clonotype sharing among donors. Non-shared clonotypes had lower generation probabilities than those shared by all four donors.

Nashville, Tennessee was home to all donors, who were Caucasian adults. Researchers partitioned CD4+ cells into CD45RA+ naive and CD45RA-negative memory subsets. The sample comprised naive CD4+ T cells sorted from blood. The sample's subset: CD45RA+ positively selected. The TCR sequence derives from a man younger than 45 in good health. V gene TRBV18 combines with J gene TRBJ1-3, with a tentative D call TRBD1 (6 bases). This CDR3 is CASSPRDKVSGNTIYF. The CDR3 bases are TGTGCCAGCTCACCGCGGGACAAGGTCTCTGGAAACACCATATATTTT.